Presented here are 23 T cell receptor beta chains from one specimen sequenced in a study of CD8+ T cells in alopecia areata. Reverse transcription of extracted RNA yielded cDNA, which provided the sequencing template. TCRdb's copy holds only in-frame clones and misses some; the assay was immunoSEQ multiplex PCR. The table includes roughly 64,000 clones, roughly 40% detected once. Source material: NKG2D-low CD8+ T cells sorted from blood. The receptor source for this set is a human donor with alopecia areata.

This clone was detected a few times. The chain combines TRBV18 with TRBJ2-3; D uncertain. The germline V and J ends were trimmed by 2 bases and 0 bases, with 6 bases remaining between them. The CDR3 runs to 14 residues. Germline CDR1 and CDR2: KGHSH and LQKENI. Written as DNA, the CDR3 is TGTGCCAGCTCACCATCGACTAGCACAGATACGCAGTATTTT. Protein product: CASSPSTSTDTQYF.

V gene TRBV29-1 combines with J gene TRBJ2-7, with 11 positions matching TRBD1. Germline lookup yields CDR1 SQVTM and CDR2 ANQGSEA. V dropped 3 bases and J dropped 2; count of bases not matched to a gene: 0. This CDR3 contains 13 residues. CDR3 sequence reads: CSVEGQGAYEQYF. CDR3 coding DNA: TGCAGCGTTGAGGGACAGGGGGCCTACGAGCAGTACTTC.

This clone was counted between two and nine times. V gene TRBV21-1 combines with J gene TRBJ2-1. TRBV21-1 constitutes a pseudogene. The CDR3 totals 13 residues. CDR3 nucleotide sequence: TGTGCCAGCACTCGGGCCCGACATGGTGAGCAGTTCTTC. Its translation is CASTRARHGEQFF.

This clone was detected a few times. V is TRBV29-1 and J is TRBJ2-3; no clear D gene. The V gene lost 7 bases and the J gene lost 4 bases, with 15 bases spanning the gap. The CDR3 loop spans 13 amino acids. CDR1 and CDR2 (germline): SQVTM, ANQGSEA. CDR3 DNA: TGCAGCGCAGAGGACGATAGGGCAGATACGCAGTATTTT. Residues: CSAEDDRADTQYF.

The chain has TRBV2 and TRBJ2-2, with D unresolved. Germline V lookup: CDR1 SNHLY, CDR2 FYNNEI. V lost 7 bases, J lost 5 bases, and 8 bases lay in between. The CDR3 is 12 amino acids. The CDR3 DNA is TGTGCCAGCATGGGCCTGACCGGGGAGCTGTTTTTT. As protein: CASMGLTGELFF.

This clone has more than one count but fewer than ten. The V call is TRBV29-1, the J call TRBJ1-2; D might be TRBD1 (5 bases). Germline CDR1 SQVTM, CDR2 ANQGSEA. The CDR3 totals 13 residues. The V and J ends lost 6 bases and 5 bases respectively, with 16 bases between them. As DNA, the CDR3 is TGCAGCGTCCGTCGCGGGGGGAATTATGGCTACACCTTC. Translated, it gives CSVRRGGNYGYTF.

The genes are TRBV7-9 and TRBJ1-2, with 7 bases that match TRBD1. V was pared by 5 bases and J by 8 bases, with 11 bases of the junction left unmatched. Per germline, CDR1 SEHNR and CDR2 FQNEAQ (reference sequence). This CDR3 has 14 amino acids. The CDR3 nucleotides are TGTGCCAGCAGCCCGACAGGGAAACTAGAGGGCTACACCTTC. As protein: CASSPTGKLEGYTF.

This clone has only a few counts. The chain has TRBV29-1 and TRBJ2-7; possible D gene TRBD1, 7 bases. V was pared by 5 bases and J by 6 bases, with 14 bases between. Germline V lookup: CDR1 SQVTM, CDR2 ANQGSEA. The length of the CDR3 is 12 residues. The CDR3 sequence is CSVTGQEGEQYF. In DNA form, the CDR3 reads TGCAGCGTTACAGGACAGGAGGGCGAGCAGTACTTC.

This clone occurred once. This chain connects TRBV7-2 to TRBJ2-7; D not certain. V lost 1 base to trimming and J lost 2 bases, with 9 bases between them. From germline, CDR1 is SGHTA and CDR2 FQGNSA. The CDR3 sequence is 14 residues long. CDR3: CASSLDVTAYEQYF. The CDR3 region has the DNA TGTGCCAGCAGCTTAGATGTAACAGCCTACGAGCAGTACTTC. The whole variable domain, filled in from reference TRBV7-2 and TRBJ2-7, reads GAGVSQSPSNKVTEKGKDVELRCDPISGHTALYWYRQSLGQGLEFLIYFQGNSAPDKSGLPSDRFSAERTGGSVSTLTIQRTQQEDSAVYLCASSLDVTAYEQYFGPGTRLTVT.

This clone was observed a handful of times. The J gene is TRBJ2-7, the V gene TRBV29-1, with D unclear. This CDR3 spans 11 amino acids. Germline assignment: CDR1 SQVTM and CDR2 ANQGSEA. Trimming stripped 5 bases from V and 2 bases from J, with 7 bases between. This CDR3 is CSVLAAYEQYF. For the CDR3, the DNA is TGCAGCGTTCTCGCTGCCTACGAGCAGTACTTC.

V gene TRBV5-6 combines with J gene TRBJ1-2; 9 bases agree with TRBD1. The trim removed 6 bases at V and 6 bases at J, leaving 6 bases unmatched. CDR3 length: 13 amino acids. Germline CDR1 reads SGHDT; CDR2 reads YYEEEE. The CDR3 sequence is CASTGGQGNGYTF. The CDR3 DNA sequence: TGTGCCAGCACCGGGGGACAGGGCAATGGCTACACCTTC. Based on the CDR3 plus reference TRBV5-6 and TRBJ1-2, the full variable domain is DAGVTQSPTHLIKTRGQQVTLRCSPKSGHDTVSWYQQALGQGPQFIFQYYEEEERQRGNFPDRFSGHQFPNYSSELNVNALLLGDSALYLCASTGGQGNGYTFGSGTRLTVV.

CDR3 sequence: CASSQPHRNTEAFF. CDR3 coding DNA: TGTGCCAGCAGCCAGCCACACCGGAACACTGAAGCTTTCTTT. The rearrangement joins TRBV14 to TRBJ1-1; D gene unclear. V was pared by 3 bases and J by 1 base, with 9 bases between. Per the germline V gene, CDR1 is SGHDN and CDR2 is FVKESK. CDR3 length equals 14 residues.

In this sample, this clone turned up a few times. The CDR3 bases are TGCAGCGTGAGACCCGGGACAAGTTCCTACGAGCAGTACTTC. Its protein product is CSVRPGTSSYEQYF. The chain has TRBV29-1 and TRBJ2-7, with a weak D call TRBD1 (6 bases). This CDR3 contains 14 residues. Trimming pared 6 bases from V and 1 base from J, leaving 16 bases between. Germline loops: CDR1 SQVTM, CDR2 ANQGSEA.

This clone was detected only a few times. The rearrangement uses TRBV10-3 and TRBJ2-4; D ambiguous. This CDR3 spans 12 amino acids. V was cut by 10 bases and J by 5 bases, with 12 bases left in between. Per the germline V gene, CDR1 is ENHRY and CDR2 is SYGVKD. This CDR3 is CATDNGENIQYF. DNA for the CDR3: TGTGCCACTGACAACGGAGAAAACATTCAGTACTTC.

This rearrangement joins TRBV7-2 to TRBJ2-1, with TRBD1 as a possible D gene (6 bases). This CDR3 region has 16 residues. From germline, CDR1 is SGHTA and CDR2 FQGNSA. V shed 7 bases and J shed 0 bases, with 16 bases lying between them. The CDR3 DNA is TGTGCCAGCATCAACCGAAGGGGGAGCTCCTACAATGAGCAGTTCTTC. It yields the protein CASINRRGSSYNEQFF.

This clone was picked up a small number of times. The rearrangement links TRBV7-9 to TRBJ2-7, with 7 bases that match TRBD1. The junction had 7 bases not matched to a gene; V was cut back by 5 bases and J by 6 bases. Germline V gene sequence: CDR1 SEHNR, CDR2 FQNEAQ (reference sequence). This CDR3 is built from 13 residues. The CDR3 here is CASSPPGQVEQYF. The CDR3 bases are TGTGCCAGCAGCCCTCCCGGACAGGTCGAGCAGTACTTC.

CDR3 sequence (DNA): TGTGCCAGCAGTGACCTAGCGGGAGGGTACAATGAGCAGTTCTTC. It translates to CASSDLAGGYNEQFF. The rearrangement joins TRBV6-4 to TRBJ2-1, with TRBD2 matching 12 bases. The CDR3 extends over 15 amino acids. Germline V gene lookup returns CDR1 MRHNA and CDR2 SNTAGT. V shed 2 bases and J 4 bases; nucleotides not matched to a gene: 0.

The chain has TRBV5-1 and TRBJ2-5; D unclear. The V gene's germline CDR1 is SGHRS and CDR2 YFSETQ. V lost 5 bases and J lost 2, with 10 bases in between. This CDR3 is 13 amino acids long. The CDR3 coding sequence is TGCGCCAGCAGAGGCGAGATGCAAGAGACCCAGTACTTC. Encoded protein: CASRGEMQETQYF.

The rearrangement links TRBV5-6 to TRBJ1-2; TRBD1 agrees at 7 bases. The CDR3 totals 15 residues. V was pared by 5 bases and J by 4 bases, with 11 bases of the junction left unmatched. CDR1 and CDR2 from the germline V gene are SGHDT and YYEEEE. CDR3: CASSPVGDSAYGYTF. The CDR3 nucleotides are TGTGCCAGCAGTCCCGTAGGGGACAGCGCCTATGGCTACACCTTC.

The chain links TRBV20-1 to TRBJ1-1; no clear D gene. With 3 bases removed from V and 5 bases from J, the gap between germline ends came to 7 bases. Germline V CDR1 and CDR2: DFQATT, SNEGSKA (reference sequence). The CDR3 is made up of 11 amino acids. The CDR3 DNA reads TGCAGTGCTAGTTTGCGGACTGAAGCTTTCTTT. Translated, it gives CSASLRTEAFF.

The V gene is TRBV7-3, the J gene TRBJ2-7, with D tentatively TRBD1 (6 bases). V dropped 3 bases and J dropped 5 bases, with 17 bases sitting between them. CDR3 length: 15 amino acids. Germline CDR1 SGHTA, CDR2 FQGTGA. The CDR3 sequence is CASSLVSTGRDEQYF. CDR3 sequence (DNA): TGTGCCAGCAGCTTGGTATCTACAGGGCGGGACGAGCAGTACTTC.

This CDR3 is CASSPRQFRGDTQYF. Here the CDR3 DNA reads TGCGCCAGCAGCCCCAGACAGTTCCGGGGGGATACGCAGTATTTT. The chain links TRBV5-1 to TRBJ2-3; maybe TRBD2 (6 bases). V was shortened by 4 bases and J by 6 bases, with 18 bases between the two germline ends. Looked up from germline, CDR1 is SGHRS and CDR2 is YFSETQ. The CDR3 sequence is 15 residues long.

There are a few counts of this clone. V and J are TRBV29-1 and TRBJ2-2, with TRBD2 as a possible D gene (5 bases). CDR1 and CDR2 from the germline V gene are SQVTM and ANQGSEA. The length of the CDR3 is 13 residues. Trimming took off 7 bases at V and 0 bases at J, with 9 bases between the two ends. The CDR3 sequence: CSAPLANTGELFF. The CDR3 region has the DNA TGCAGCGCTCCACTAGCGAACACCGGGGAGCTGTTTTTT.